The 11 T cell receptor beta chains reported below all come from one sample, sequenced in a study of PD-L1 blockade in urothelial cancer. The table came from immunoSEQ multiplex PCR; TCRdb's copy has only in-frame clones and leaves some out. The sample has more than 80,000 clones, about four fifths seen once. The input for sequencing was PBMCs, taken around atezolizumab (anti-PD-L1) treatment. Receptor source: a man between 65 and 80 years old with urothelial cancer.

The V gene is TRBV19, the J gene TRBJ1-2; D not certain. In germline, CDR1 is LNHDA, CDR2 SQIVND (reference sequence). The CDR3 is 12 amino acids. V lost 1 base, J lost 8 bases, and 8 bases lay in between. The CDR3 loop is CASSIGQFGYTF. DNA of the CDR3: TGTGCCAGTAGTATAGGGCAGTTCGGCTACACCTTC. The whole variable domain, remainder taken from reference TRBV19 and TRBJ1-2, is DGGITQSPKYLFRKEGQNVTLSCEQNLNHDAMYWYRQDPGQGLRLIYYSQIVNDFQKGDIAEGYSVSREKKESFPLTVTSAQKNPTAFYLCASSIGQFGYTFGSGTRLTVV.

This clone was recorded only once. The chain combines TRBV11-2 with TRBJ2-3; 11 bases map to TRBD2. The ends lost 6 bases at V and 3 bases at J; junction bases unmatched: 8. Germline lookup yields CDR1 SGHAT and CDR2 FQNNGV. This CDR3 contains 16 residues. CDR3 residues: CASSQSSGGRTDTQYF. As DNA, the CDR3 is TGTGCCAGCAGTCAGTCTAGCGGGGGGAGGACAGATACGCAGTATTTT.

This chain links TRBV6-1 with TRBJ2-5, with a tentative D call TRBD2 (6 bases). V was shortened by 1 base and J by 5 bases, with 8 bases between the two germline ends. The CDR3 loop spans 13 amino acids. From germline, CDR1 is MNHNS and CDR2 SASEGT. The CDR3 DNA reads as TGTGCCAGCAGTGAAGGCCTAGCGGAGACCCAGTACTTC. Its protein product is CASSEGLAETQYF.

CDR3 nucleotide sequence: TGTGCCAGCAGCTTATATCGACAGTACGAGCAGTACTTC. The encoded protein is CASSLYRQYEQYF. The chain has TRBV13 and TRBJ2-7; the D gene is possibly TRBD1 (5 bases). V dropped 2 bases and J dropped 4 bases, with 9 bases sitting between them. The length of the CDR3 is 13 residues. The germline gives CDR1 PRHDT, CDR2 FYEKMQ (reference sequence).

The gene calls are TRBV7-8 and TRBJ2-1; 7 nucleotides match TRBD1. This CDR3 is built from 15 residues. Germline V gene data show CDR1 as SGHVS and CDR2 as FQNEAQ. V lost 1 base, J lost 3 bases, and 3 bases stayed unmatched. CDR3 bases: TGTGCCAGCAGCTTAGAACAGGGGAACTACAATGAGCAGTTCTTC. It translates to CASSLEQGNYNEQFF.

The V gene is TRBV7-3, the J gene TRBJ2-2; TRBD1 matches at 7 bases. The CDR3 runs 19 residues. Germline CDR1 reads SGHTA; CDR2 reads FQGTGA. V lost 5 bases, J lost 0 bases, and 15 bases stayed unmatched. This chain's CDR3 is CASSRQPGTAKANTGELFF. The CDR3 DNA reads TGTGCCAGCAGCCGACAGCCGGGGACAGCGAAGGCGAACACCGGGGAGCTGTTTTTT.

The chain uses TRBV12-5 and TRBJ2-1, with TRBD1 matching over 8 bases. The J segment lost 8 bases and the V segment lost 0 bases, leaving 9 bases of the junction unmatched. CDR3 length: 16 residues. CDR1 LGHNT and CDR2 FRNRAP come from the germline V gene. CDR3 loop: CASGLVTSTGGDEQFF. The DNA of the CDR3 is TGTGCTAGTGGTTTGGTAACTTCCACAGGGGGAGATGAGCAGTTCTTC.

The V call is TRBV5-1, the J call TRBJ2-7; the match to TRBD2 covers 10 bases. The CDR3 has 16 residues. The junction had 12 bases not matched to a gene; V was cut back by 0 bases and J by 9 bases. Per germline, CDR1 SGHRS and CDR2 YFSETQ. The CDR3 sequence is CASSLGVSGRPMSQYF. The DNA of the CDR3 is TGCGCCAGCAGCTTGGGGGTTAGCGGGAGGCCAATGTCGCAGTACTTC. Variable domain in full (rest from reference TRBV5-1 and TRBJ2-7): KAGVTQTPRYLIKTRGQQVTLSCSPISGHRSVSWYQQTPGQGLQFLFEYFSETQRNKGNFPGRFSGRQFSNSRSEMNVSTLELGDSALYLCASSLGVSGRPMSQYFGPGTRLTVT.

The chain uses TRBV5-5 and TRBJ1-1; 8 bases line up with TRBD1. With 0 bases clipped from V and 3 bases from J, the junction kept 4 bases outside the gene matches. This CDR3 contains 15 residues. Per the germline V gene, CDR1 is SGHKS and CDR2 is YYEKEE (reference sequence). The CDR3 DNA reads TGTGCCAGCAGCTTGGGTTTACAGGGGGACACTGAAGCTTTCTTT. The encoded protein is CASSLGLQGDTEAFF.

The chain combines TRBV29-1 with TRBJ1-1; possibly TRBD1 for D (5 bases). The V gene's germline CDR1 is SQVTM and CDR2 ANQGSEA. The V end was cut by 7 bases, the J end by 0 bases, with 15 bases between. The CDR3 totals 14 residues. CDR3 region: CSGGGAGLNTEAFF. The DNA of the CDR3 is TGCAGCGGGGGCGGGGCAGGCCTGAACACTGAAGCTTTCTTT.

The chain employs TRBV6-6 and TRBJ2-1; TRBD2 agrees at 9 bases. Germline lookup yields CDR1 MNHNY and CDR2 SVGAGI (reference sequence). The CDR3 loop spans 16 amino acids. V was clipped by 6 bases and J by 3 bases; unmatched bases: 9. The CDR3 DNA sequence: TGTGCCAGCAGACTTGGAGCGGGGGGTGGCTACAATGAGCAGTTCTTC. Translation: CASRLGAGGGYNEQFF.